Shown below are 30 T cell receptor beta chains from a single sample sequenced in a study of T-cell reconstitution after alpha-beta-depleted transplantation in children. Unique molecular identifiers tagged the TCRbeta library. TCRdb redid the calling of the PCR reads with MiXCR, one entry per CDR3 protein. Of about 500,000 distinct CDR3 sequences in the sample, roughly an eighth were seen once. The sequencing used PBMCs, mostly from graft donor cells, collected 180 days after TCRalphabeta/CD19-depleted stem cell transplant. All receptors derive from a female patient between 2 and 15 years old who had a stem cell transplant for aplastic anemia, so the T cells may come from the graft donor.

This chain uses TRBV28 with TRBJ2-1; D possibly corresponds to TRBD2 (6 bases). Germline CDR1 and CDR2: MDHEN and SYDVKM. Deletions cut 5 bases from V and 1 base from J, with 12 bases between. The CDR3 has 15 residues. The CDR3 is CASSIGGISYNEQFF. Here the CDR3 DNA reads TGTGCCAGCAGTATAGGCGGGATTTCCTACAATGAGCAGTTCTTC.

This clonotype occurred a few times. The chain recombines TRBV20-1 with TRBJ2-2, with D unclear. This CDR3 contains 14 residues. Germline CDR1 DFQATT, CDR2 SNEGSKA (reference sequence). The CDR3 loop is CSHSPLTSPGELFF. DNA of the CDR3: TGCAGCCACTCCCCATTGACCTCTCCGGGGGAGCTGTTTTTT.

In this sample, this clonotype turned up a few times. This chain uses TRBV12-3 or TRBV12-4 with TRBJ2-1, with 7 bases aligning to TRBD2. Trimming removed 4 bases from V and 8 bases from J; junction bases left unmatched: 14. The CDR3 runs to 16 residues. CDR3 nucleotides: TGTGCCAGCAGTTCCCTCGGACTAGTCGGTCCCTATGAGCAGTTCTTC. Amino acid sequence: CASSSLGLVGPYEQFF.

This clonotype was detected many times. The chain employs TRBV7-2 and TRBJ2-7; 8 bases are a match to TRBD2. The V segment lost 6 bases and the J segment 4 bases; nucleotides outside the gene matches: 14. Germline V gene lookup returns CDR1 SGHTA and CDR2 FQGNSA. The CDR3 extends over 16 amino acids. CDR3 sequence: CASSHVEEAGEYEQYF. CDR3 nucleotide sequence: TGTGCCAGCAGTCACGTTGAAGAAGCGGGAGAGTACGAGCAGTACTTC. The full variable domain, completed using reference TRBV7-2 and TRBJ2-7, is GAGVSQSPSNKVTEKGKDVELRCDPISGHTALYWYRQSLGQGLEFLIYFQGNSAPDKSGLPSDRFSAERTGGSVSTLTIQRTQQEDSAVYLCASSHVEEAGEYEQYFGPGTRLTVT.

This clonotype has more than one count but fewer than ten. CDR3 in amino acids: CSASLGSYEQYF. CDR3 DNA: TGCAGTGCTAGTTTGGGCTCCTACGAGCAGTACTTC. The chain joins TRBV20-1 to TRBJ2-7; D uncertain. This CDR3 has 12 residues. Germline V gives CDR1 DFQATT, CDR2 SNEGSKA (reference sequence). The V end lost 3 bases, the J end lost 0 bases, and 6 bases lay between the germline ends.

Many counts were recorded for this clonotype. The rearrangement joins TRBV20-1 to TRBJ2-7, with D possibly TRBD1 on 6 matching bases. V was trimmed by 1 base and J by 3 bases, leaving 16 bases between them. Germline V gene sequence: CDR1 DFQATT, CDR2 SNEGSKA (reference sequence). The CDR3 is 15 amino acids. CDR3 residues: CSARGKQGADYEQYV. The CDR3 coding sequence is TGCAGTGCTAGAGGAAAACAGGGAGCGGACTACGAGCAGTACGTC.

The chain couples TRBV6-5 to TRBJ2-7; perhaps TRBD1 as D (6 bases). Trimming left V 1 base short and J 0 bases short, with 7 bases between. CDR3 length equals 14 residues. Germline CDR1 reads MNHEY; CDR2 reads SVGAGI. CDR3 nucleotide sequence: TGTGCCAGCAGTTACTTGGACAGCTCCTACGAGCAGTACTTC. Amino acids: CASSYLDSSYEQYF.

Only a few counts were recorded for this clonotype. The chain has TRBV6-2 or TRBV6-3 and TRBJ1-1; D unclear. CDR3 length: 15 residues. Germline V gene sequence: CDR1 MNHEY, CDR2 SVGEGT. Between the trimmed V and J ends, which lost 2 bases and 0 bases, there was a span of 10 bases. The CDR3 is CASSYVVALNTEAFF. The CDR3 bases are TGTGCCAGCAGTTACGTGGTTGCCCTGAACACTGAAGCTTTCTTT.

Comments on this clonotype: Given a much more abundant clone one base away, this may be a read error. The V and J genes are TRBV5-4 and TRBJ2-1; D gene ambiguous. The length of the CDR3 is 14 residues. CDR1 is SGHNT and CDR2 is YYREEE in the germline V gene (reference sequence). The CDR3 DNA reads TGTGCCAGCAGCCGCGACTCGTTCTACAATGAGCAGTTATTC. Its protein is CASSRDSFYNEQLF.

This clonotype was seen just once. The V gene is TRBV7-8, the J gene TRBJ2-1; possibly TRBD2 for D (6 bases). The ends were cut back, 4 bases at V and 12 bases at J, with 22 bases in the middle. This CDR3 spans 15 amino acids. Germline lookup yields CDR1 SGHVS and CDR2 FQNEAQ. The CDR3 loop reads CASSSTGTLTGGQFF. CDR3 in DNA: TGTGCCAGCAGCTCAACCGGGACTCTAACCGGGGGGCAGTTCTTC.

The genes are TRBV6-5 and TRBJ1-6; D gene unclear. The germline CDR1 and CDR2 sequences are MNHEY and SVGAGI. This CDR3 is 12 amino acids long. Trimming pared 6 bases from V and 5 bases from J, leaving 5 bases between. CDR3 region: CASRDNNSPLHF. For the CDR3, the DNA is TGTGCCAGCAGAGATAATAATTCACCCCTCCACTTT.

In its sample, this clonotype was seen many times. The chain carries TRBV12-3 or TRBV12-4 and TRBJ2-3, with D possibly matching TRBD2 (5 bases). The CDR3 is made up of 16 amino acids. Trimming pared 0 bases from V and 0 bases from J, leaving 10 bases between. CDR3 protein: CASSLAGAASTDTQYF. CDR3 sequence (DNA): TGTGCCAGCAGTTTAGCGGGAGCAGCTAGCACAGATACGCAGTATTTT.

In its sample, this clonotype was seen a few times. The rearrangement uses TRBV7-2 and TRBJ2-7, with 8 bases aligning to TRBD2. Germline-derived CDR1 and CDR2 are SGHTA and FQGNSA. V gave up 5 bases and J gave up 6 bases; unmatched junction bases: 9. The CDR3 is 14 residues long. CDR3 loop: CASSRPGLEGEQYF. CDR3 nucleotides: TGTGCCAGCAGCCGGCCGGGACTAGAGGGCGAGCAGTACTTC.

Here the CDR3 reads CASSSLAGGPGETQYF. The CDR3 nucleotides are TGTGCCAGCAGCTCTCTAGCGGGAGGGCCGGGAGAGACCCAGTACTTC. J is TRBJ2-5 and V is TRBV7-9; 12 bases match TRBD2. Per germline, CDR1 SEHNR and CDR2 FQNEAQ (reference sequence). This CDR3 is built from 16 residues. The trim removed 4 bases at V and 4 bases at J, leaving 7 bases unmatched. Looking up the rest from reference TRBV7-9 and TRBJ2-5 gives the full variable domain: DTGVSQNPRHKITKRGQNVTFRCDPISEHNRLYWYRQTLGQGPEFLTYFQNEAQLEKSRLLSDRFSAERPKGSFSTLEIQRTEQGDSAMYLCASSSLAGGPGETQYFGPGTRLLVL.

This clonotype was counted a few times. This chain connects TRBV11-2 to TRBJ2-7; D call uncertain. The CDR3 totals 12 residues. The V end was cut by 7 bases, the J end by 4 bases, with 11 bases between. Germline values: CDR1 SGHAT, CDR2 FQNNGV. As DNA, the CDR3 is TGTGCCAGCACCTATTGGGGTTACGAGCAGTACTTC. Protein sequence: CASTYWGYEQYF.

This clonotype appeared many times. This chain's CDR3 is CASSSTGPYGYTF. The CDR3 DNA is TGTGCCAGCAGTTCAACAGGGCCTTATGGCTACACCTTC. This chain joins TRBV12-3 or TRBV12-4 and TRBJ1-2; D might be TRBD1 (6 bases). This CDR3 is built from 13 residues. Trimming pared 4 bases from V and 5 bases from J, leaving 11 bases between.

The chain combines TRBV18 with TRBJ2-7; 7 bases match TRBD2. This CDR3 spans 14 amino acids. Germline CDR1 and CDR2: KGHSH and LQKENI. V lost 6 bases, J lost 3 bases, and 8 bases stayed unmatched. Written as DNA, the CDR3 is TGTGCCAGCTCTCCCTACGGGACTAACTACGAGCAGTACTTC. Its translation: CASSPYGTNYEQYF. Full variable domain (missing parts from reference TRBV18 and TRBJ2-7): NAGVMQNPRHLVRRRGQEARLRCSPMKGHSHVYWYRQLPEEGLKFMVYLQKENIIDESGMPKERFSAEFPKEGPSILRIQQVVRGDSAAYFCASSPYGTNYEQYFGPGTRLTVT.

This clonotype was counted a few times. The rearrangement joins TRBV4-3 to TRBJ2-7; 9 positions agree with TRBD1. Germline V gene data show CDR1 as LGHNA and CDR2 as YSLEER. The V segment lost 3 bases and the J segment 4 bases; nucleotides outside the gene matches: 7. The CDR3 is 15 residues long. DNA of the CDR3: TGCGCCAGCAGCCACCGGGACAGGGCCTTTTACGAGCAGTACGTC. Its protein product is CASSHRDRAFYEQYV.

This clonotype was counted between two and nine times. The J gene is TRBJ2-3, the V gene TRBV12-3 or TRBV12-4; the D is unclear. The V gene lost 6 bases and the J gene lost 4 bases, with 14 bases spanning the gap. CDR3 size: 14 residues. The CDR3 is CASSKSSTPDTQYF. The CDR3 DNA is TGTGCCAGCAGCAAGTCAAGTACCCCAGATACGCAGTATTTT.

This clonotype was recorded a few times. This chain connects TRBV7-9 to TRBJ2-3, with 8 positions matching TRBD1. CDR3 size: 14 residues. Germline loops: CDR1 SEHNR, CDR2 FQNEAQ (reference sequence). The V segment lost 8 bases and the J segment 4 bases; nucleotides outside the gene matches: 8. CDR3 loop: CASLRTGNSDTQYF. CDR3 DNA: TGTGCCAGCCTCCGGACAGGGAACTCAGATACGCAGTATTTT.

This clonotype occurred a few times. The V call is TRBV20-1, the J call TRBJ2-7; the D gene is possibly TRBD1 (5 bases). Germline CDR1 and CDR2: DFQATT and SNEGSKA (reference sequence). CDR3 length: 11 residues. The V end lost 0 bases, the J end lost 7 bases, and 7 bases lay between the germline ends. CDR3 residues: CSARDQGEQYF. Here the CDR3 DNA reads TGCAGTGCTAGAGATCAGGGAGAGCAGTACTTC.

The chain recombines TRBV9 with TRBJ2-1; 8 bases are a match to TRBD2. The CDR3 totals 17 residues. CDR1 and CDR2 from the germline V gene are SGDLS and YYNGEE. The junction had 13 bases not matched to a gene; V was cut back by 4 bases and J by 4 bases. The CDR3 coding sequence is TGTGCCAGCAGCCCACTAATAAGCGGGGGTTCATACAATGAGCAGTTCTTC. Encoded protein: CASSPLISGGSYNEQFF. The variable domain in full, with the rest retrieved from reference TRBV9 and TRBJ2-1, is DSGVTQTPKHLITATGQRVTLRCSPRSGDLSVYWYQQSLDQGLQFLIQYYNGEERAKGNILERFSAQQFPDLHSELNLSSLELGDSALYFCASSPLISGGSYNEQFFGPGTRLTVL.

This clonotype is medium-sized in the sample. The genes are TRBV20-1 and TRBJ2-1; possible D gene TRBD2, 6 bases. CDR1 DFQATT and CDR2 SNEGSKA come from the germline V gene (reference sequence). This CDR3 is 15 amino acids long. The V gene lost 4 bases and the J gene lost 1 base, with 14 bases spanning the gap. The CDR3 DNA reads as TGCAGTGCTAAATTAGCGGAACTATCCTACAATGAGCAGTTCTTC. Translated, it gives CSAKLAELSYNEQFF.

This chain uses TRBV20-1 with TRBJ2-1, with D uncertain. V was shortened by 8 bases and J by 0 bases, with 17 bases between the two germline ends. The CDR3 has 15 amino acids. Germline assignment: CDR1 DFQATT and CDR2 SNEGSKA (reference sequence). The CDR3 DNA reads TGCAGTCAGTGGGTAAGACGTGGCTCCTACAATGAGCAGTTCTTC. This codes for CSQWVRRGSYNEQFF.

This clonotype appeared a few times. The gene calls are TRBV25-1 and TRBJ2-2, with unresolved D. The CDR3 has 13 amino acids. Germline CDR1 reads MGHDK; CDR2 reads SYGVNS. Trimming left V 4 bases short and J 6 bases short, with 9 bases between. CDR3 protein: CASSAIASGELFF. CDR3 in DNA: TGTGCCAGCAGTGCGATAGCTTCCGGGGAGCTGTTTTTT. The whole variable domain, filled in from reference TRBV25-1 and TRBJ2-2, reads EADIYQTPRYLVIGTGKKITLECSQTMGHDKMYWYQQDPGMELHLIHYSYGVNSTEKGDLSSESTVSRIRTEHFPLTLESARPSHTSQYLCASSAIASGELFFGEGSRLTVL.

This clonotype was seen more than once but under ten times. The V and J genes are TRBV20-1 and TRBJ2-1; the match to TRBD2 covers 14 bases. The germline V gene encodes CDR1 DFQATT and CDR2 SNEGSKA (reference sequence). The CDR3 has 15 amino acids. V lost 6 bases to trimming and J lost 4 bases; unmatched junction nucleotides: 5. The CDR3 loop is CSAWTSGGQYNEQFF. The CDR3 DNA follows: TGCAGTGCGTGGACTAGCGGGGGGCAATACAATGAGCAGTTCTTC.

This clonotype was seen a few times. The rearrangement joins TRBV6-2 or TRBV6-3 to TRBJ2-1, with a possible D match to TRBD1 (6 bases). The CDR3 is 17 residues long. CDR1 is MNHEY and CDR2 is SVGEGT in the germline V gene. Trimming stripped 6 bases from V and 3 bases from J, with 21 bases between. CDR3 amino acids: CASSHTWDIGDYNEQFF. As DNA, the CDR3 is TGTGCCAGCAGCCACACCTGGGACATAGGGGACTACAATGAGCAGTTCTTC.

This clonotype was counted between two and nine times. The chain combines TRBV15 with TRBJ1-4, with D possibly matching TRBD1 (6 bases). Germline-derived CDR1 and CDR2 are LNHNV and YYDKDF (reference sequence). V shed 2 bases and J shed 6 bases, with 19 bases lying between them. The CDR3 is made up of 17 amino acids. The DNA of the CDR3 is TGTGCCACCAGCAGATGGGCGAGAGGACAGACTTATGAAAAACTGTTTTTT. This translates into CATSRWARGQTYEKLFF.

In its sample, this clonotype was seen many times. This chain links TRBV7-2 with TRBJ1-1; 8 positions match TRBD1. The CDR3 is made up of 14 amino acids. With V trimmed by 8 bases and J by 4 bases, 9 bases remained unmatched. Germline loops: CDR1 SGHTA, CDR2 FQGNSA. CDR3 nucleotide sequence: TGTGCCAGCTCTTTCCAGGGGGCCCTCACTGAAGCTTTCTTT. Translation: CASSFQGALTEAFF.

This clonotype showed up just a few times. This chain connects TRBV11-2 to TRBJ2-7; TRBD2 matches 11 bases. Trimming cost V 5 bases and J 0 bases; bases outside gene matches: 6. CDR1 is SGHAT and CDR2 is FQNNGV in the germline V gene. This CDR3 has 16 residues. The CDR3 here is CASSPTGTSGSYEQYF. CDR3 sequence (DNA): TGTGCCAGCAGCCCAACCGGGACTAGCGGCTCCTACGAGCAGTACTTC.